This TCR beta chain emerged from a study of metastatic and nonmetastatic thyroid tumors. Across the whole study: Repertoire data that came from the blood and tumor or nodule tissue of malignant and benign thyroid patients were compared.

TCRdb reprocessed the PCR reads using MiXCR. The sample contains about 41,000 clones, around 28% of which appear only once. Thyroid surgery took place with no prior treatment in any patient. V lost 0 bases and J lost 11; bases outside the gene matches: 4. CDR1 is MNHNS, CDR2 SASEGT, per germline. CDR3 length equals 12 residues. Study observations and caveats: As reported, TCR beta diversity in blood and tumor was significantly higher in malignant thyroid tumors than in benign nodules.

This clone occurred many times. Antigen: not known. The same CDR3 can be traced to other DNA sequences in this sample. Sequenced input: blood. V is TRBV6-1 and J is TRBJ2-7; 7 bases fit TRBD2. The sequence was collected from a male donor with papillary thyroid cancer or a benign thyroid nodule (not recorded which). Some clones in this sample may be carry-over from other donors' samples. The CDR3 region has the DNA TGTGCCAGCAGTGAAGCGGGGGAGGGGAAGTACTTC. Translated, it gives CASSEAGEGKYF.